The clone carrying this TCR beta chain has ten or more counts. This entry is derived from a study of blood T cells in healthy people across ages. Trimming at V came to 6 bases and at J to 6 bases, leaving 5 bases not matched to a gene. The CDR3 extends over 12 amino acids. CDR1 and CDR2 from the germline V gene are SQVTM and ANQGSEA. A J-beta primer mix and a sample-barcoded 5' primer were used in a second PCR of about 7 to 12 cycles. One entry per CDR3 protein results from TCRdb running MiXCR on the 5' RACE reads. The sample comprises about 640,000 distinct CDR3 sequences, about 30% of which are singletons, and less than 20% rests with the top ten.

This sequence joins TRBV29-1 and TRBJ2-3; 8 nucleotides align to TRBD1. Input material: blood. The receptor comes from an elderly woman in good health. CDR3 amino acids: CSVENRGDTQYF. For the CDR3, the DNA is TGCAGCGTAGAAAACAGGGGGGATACGCAGTATTTT.